A single TCR beta chain is shown here with its context. This clonotype came up many times. Its antigen is unknown. The sample holds no much larger clone one base away, and base qualities are not on file. The data stem from a study of breast tumors, draining lymph nodes, adjacent tissues (dated by TCRdb to about 2016). Regarding the complete study: Breast cancer patients provided tumor, adjacent nontumor tissue and axillary lymph nodes, and the study compared the TCR beta repertoires across these three sources. The study aimed to assess the relationships and possible T-cell exchange between tumor, surrounding tissue and draining lymph node repertoires in human breast cancer. Here is what the overall study found, with its caveats: Rather than being directly demonstrated, the conclusion that tumor T cells originate in lymph nodes was presented as consistent with a hypothesis. Tumor and nontumor tissue repertoires were found to be significantly more similar in luminal-like than in basal-like breast cancer. The data were judged consistent with most tumor T cells deriving from the lymph node and then expanding within tumor tissue. Tumor T-cell repertoires showed less diversity than lymph node repertoires and more diversity than nontumor tissue repertoires, and tumor T-cell repertoires showed preferential V and J gene usage.

Lymph node samples were obtained from the axillary draining lymph nodes of breast cancer patients. Sequencing took place on an Illumina HiSeq 2000. Multiplex PCR amplification was used to generate the TCR beta chain libraries. The amplified TCR beta chain products were analyzed by high-throughput sequencing. TCRdb itself trimmed the public reads at Q25 with fastp, ran MiXCR and retained productive beta chains. Rows matching on CDR3 protein sequence are summarized as one entry with the most common DNA and genes. This sample lists about 200,000 distinct CDR3 sequences; about 32% were detected once. 4.3% of the sample goes to the ten largest clones. A distance of 10 bases separates the germline ends of V and J, which lose 7 bases and 1 base respectively. The germline V gene gives CDR1 as SQVTM and CDR2 as ANQGSEA. From the cysteine up to the phenylalanine, the CDR3 has a length of 12 residues. Only the CDR3 part of the read is kept: 36 bases, read in frame from the first base.

The sequenced material came from axillary lymph node tissue. The rearrangement joined TRBV29-1 to TRBJ2-5; the D gene lacks a confident call. The receptor's source is a female donor with breast cancer. Some clones in this sample may be carry-over from other donors' samples. The CDR3 region has the sequence CSAQWGQETQYF. The DNA sequence is TGCAGCGCCCAGTGGGGCCAAGAGACCCAGTACTTC. With all but the CDR3 taken from the reference TRBV29-1 and TRBJ2-5 genes, the full variable domain is: SAVISQKPSRDICQRGTSLTIQCQVDSQVTMMFWYRQQPGQSLTLIATANQGSEATYESGFVIDKFPISRPNLTFSTLTVSNMSPEDSSIYLCSAQWGQETQYFGPGTRLLVL.